Given below is one T cell receptor beta chain in context. Deletions cut 3 bases from V and 9 bases from J, with 18 bases between. Per germline, CDR1 MNHEY and CDR2 SMNVEV (reference sequence). The CDR3 is 15 residues long. The sample is drawn from a study of T cell responses to AZD1222 COVID-19 vaccine. Libraries were prepared by immunoSEQ multiplex PCR; TCRdb keeps only in-frame clonotypes and omits some of them. In the table there are fewer than 75,000 clones, 90% to 95% of which are singletons. Sample: peripheral blood, taken 28 days after the second dose of the MenACWY control vaccine. The receptor's source is an adult who received the MenACWY meningococcal vaccine as a control. This chain joins TRBV27 and TRBJ2-1, with a weak D call TRBD1 (6 bases). CDR3 sequence (DNA): TGTGCCAGCAGTTTCTCCTGGGGGCTAGCAGTTGAGCAGTTCTTC. Translation gives CASSFSWGLAVEQFF.